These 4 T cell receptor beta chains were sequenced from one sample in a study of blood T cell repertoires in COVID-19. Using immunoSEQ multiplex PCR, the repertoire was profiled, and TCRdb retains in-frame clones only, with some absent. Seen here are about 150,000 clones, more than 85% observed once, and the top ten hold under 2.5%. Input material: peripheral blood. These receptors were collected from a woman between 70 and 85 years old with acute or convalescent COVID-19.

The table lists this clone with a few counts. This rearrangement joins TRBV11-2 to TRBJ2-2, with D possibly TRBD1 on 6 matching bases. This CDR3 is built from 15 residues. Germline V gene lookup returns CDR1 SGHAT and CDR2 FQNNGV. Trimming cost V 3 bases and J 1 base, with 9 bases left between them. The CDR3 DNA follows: TGTGCCAGCAGCTTCAGGGGTCTGAACACCGGGGAGCTGTTTTTT. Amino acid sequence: CASSFRGLNTGELFF.

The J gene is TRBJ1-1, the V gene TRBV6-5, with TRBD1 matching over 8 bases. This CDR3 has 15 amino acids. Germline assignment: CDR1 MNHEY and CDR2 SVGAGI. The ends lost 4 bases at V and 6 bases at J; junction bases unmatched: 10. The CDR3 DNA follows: TGTGCCAGCAGTTCGGGGACAGGCGGGCGCGCTGAAGCTTTCTTT. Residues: CASSSGTGGRAEAFF.

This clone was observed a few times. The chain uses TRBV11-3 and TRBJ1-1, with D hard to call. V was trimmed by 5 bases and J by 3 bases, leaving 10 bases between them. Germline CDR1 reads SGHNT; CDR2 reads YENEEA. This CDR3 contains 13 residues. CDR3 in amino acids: CASSLGGDTEAFF. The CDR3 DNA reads TGTGCCAGCAGCCTGGGAGGAGACACTGAAGCTTTCTTT.

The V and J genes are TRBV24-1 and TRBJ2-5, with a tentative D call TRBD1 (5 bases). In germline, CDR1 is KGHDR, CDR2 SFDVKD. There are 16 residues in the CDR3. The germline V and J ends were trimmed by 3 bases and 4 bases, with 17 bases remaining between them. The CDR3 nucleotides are TGTGCCACCAGTGATAGGGGCCAGGGCCTCGGAGAGACCCAGTACTTC. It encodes CATSDRGQGLGETQYF.